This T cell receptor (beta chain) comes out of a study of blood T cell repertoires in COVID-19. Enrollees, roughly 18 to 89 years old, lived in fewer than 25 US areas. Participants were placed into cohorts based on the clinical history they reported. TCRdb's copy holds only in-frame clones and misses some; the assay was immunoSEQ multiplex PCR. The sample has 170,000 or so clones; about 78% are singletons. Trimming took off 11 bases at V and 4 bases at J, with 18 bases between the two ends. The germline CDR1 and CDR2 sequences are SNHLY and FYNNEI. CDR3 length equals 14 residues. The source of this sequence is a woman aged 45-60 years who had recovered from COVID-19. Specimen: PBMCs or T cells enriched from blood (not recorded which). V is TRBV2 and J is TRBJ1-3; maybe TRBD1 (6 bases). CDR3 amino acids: CACGGAGRGNTIYF. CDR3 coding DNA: TGTGCCTGCGGGGGCGCGGGCCGAGGAAACACCATATATTTT.